This TCR beta chain was observed in a study of blood T cells in healthy people across ages. General observations from the study: It was the long-lived donors that had more naive CD4+ cells and higher diversity than aged donors.

Of note for this clonotype: What it binds is unknown.

Combining a sample-barcoded 5' primer with a J-beta primer mix, a second PCR ran for roughly 7 to 12 cycles. Sequencing recovered at least 2.5 million CDR3-containing paired-end reads from each sample. From the 5' RACE reads, TCRdb called clonotypes with MiXCR, one entry per CDR3 protein. Counted here are around 500,000 distinct CDR3 sequences, around 48% occurring once; the ten biggest clones make up 20% to 25%. Material for sequencing was blood. The receptor was isolated from a man older than 75 in good health.

The CDR3: CASPLPNQPQHF. The CDR3 region has the DNA TGTGCAAGTCCGCTCCCCAATCAGCCCCAGCATTTT. J is TRBJ1-5 and V is TRBV12-2. TRBV12-2 is marked as a pseudogene. The CDR3 covers 12 residues.